This T cell receptor beta chain appears in the sequencing data of a study of cytomegalovirus exposure and HLA in healthy donors. It was with 60 Vbeta and 13 Jbeta primers that the PCR ran. The data were produced by immunoSEQ multiplex PCR, yet TCRdb's version contains in-frame clones alone and is incomplete. The sample includes approximately 250,000 clones, roughly 84% of them seen just once. Remarks on this clone: The target antigen is unknown.

The length of the CDR3 is 13 residues. V was trimmed by 4 bases and J by 5 bases, leaving 11 bases between them. CDR1 is SNHLY, CDR2 FYNNEI, per germline. The study, taken as a whole, reports: Later analysis showed TCR association rates varying by HLA locus, highest for DRB1 and lowest for HLA-C.

The source material was PBMCs. The J gene is TRBJ1-2, the V gene TRBV2, with D maybe TRBD1 (6 bases). The sequence was obtained from a girl aged 2-10 years in good health and CMV-seronegative. The CDR3 DNA follows: TGTGCCAGCAGTGGCCACAGGGCTTATGGCTACACCTTC. This codes for CASSGHRAYGYTF.